Below are 10 T cell receptor beta chains sequenced from a single sample in a study of response to subunit inactivated influenza vaccine. TCRdb passed the RT-PCR reads through MiXCR, listing each CDR3 protein once. The data contain hundreds of thousands of distinct CDR3 sequences, 6% to 9% of them singletons. The source was PBMCs from blood, collected about 24 months after vaccination. The receptors stem from a man between 50 and 70 years old who received an inactivated influenza vaccine.

This clonotype was counted a single time. The chain is built from TRBV11-1 and TRBJ2-6; D is tentatively TRBD1 or TRBD2 (5 bases each). V lost 5 bases, J lost 1 base, and 21 bases lay in between. The CDR3 contains 19 residues. Germline lookup yields CDR1 SGHAT and CDR2 FQDESV (reference sequence). Here the CDR3 DNA reads TGTGCCAGCAGCGGTGCCCGGGCAGCCTGGGGGTCTGGGGCCAACGTCCTGACTTTC. Translation: CASSGARAAWGSGANVLTF.

A few counts support this clonotype. V and J are TRBV6-2 or TRBV6-3 and TRBJ1-1; D gene unclear. The germline V gene encodes CDR1 MNHEY and CDR2 SVGEGT. This CDR3 is built from 12 residues. Trimming removed 4 bases from V and 11 bases from J, with 14 bases in between. The chain's CDR3 is CASSSVARSAFF. For the CDR3, the DNA is TGTGCCAGCAGTTCTGTAGCCAGGAGTGCTTTCTTT.

Ten or more counts support this clonotype. The chain employs TRBV12-3 or TRBV12-4 and TRBJ2-2, with a tentative D call TRBD1 (5 bases). The CDR3 is made up of 17 amino acids. V was pared by 2 bases and J by 0 bases, with 13 bases between. This chain's CDR3 is CASSLMGHNTNTGELFF. The CDR3 DNA sequence: TGTGCCAGCAGTTTAATGGGGCATAACACGAACACCGGGGAGCTGTTTTTT.

This clonotype was picked up many times. V is TRBV7-2 and J is TRBJ1-6; D call uncertain. V gave up 3 bases and J gave up 9 bases, with 12 bases separating them. CDR3 length: 14 residues. Looked up from germline, CDR1 is SGHTA and CDR2 is FQGNSA. CDR3 nucleotide sequence: TGTGCCAGCAGCTTCGTTGGGCGGAGTTCACCCCTCCACTTT. Translated: CASSFVGRSSPLHF.

The chain links TRBV5-5 to TRBJ2-7; D possibly corresponds to TRBD2 (6 bases). V was clipped by 2 bases and J by 0 bases, with 15 bases between them. CDR1 is SGHKS, CDR2 YYEKEE, per germline (reference sequence). The CDR3 has 16 residues. The CDR3 reads CASSFLGGTTSYEQYF. The CDR3, as DNA: TGTGCCAGCAGCTTCCTCGGGGGTACTACCTCCTACGAGCAGTACTTC.

This clonotype was seen at least ten times. The chain links TRBV5-1 to TRBJ2-7, with 7 bases aligning to TRBD1. Germline loops: CDR1 SGHRS, CDR2 YFSETQ. V lost 0 bases to trimming and J lost 7 bases; unmatched junction nucleotides: 4. The CDR3 has 13 amino acids. The CDR3 loop reads CASSLALDREQYF. DNA of the CDR3: TGCGCCAGCAGCTTGGCCCTGGACAGGGAGCAGTACTTC.

This clonotype has only a few counts. V is TRBV5-1 and J is TRBJ2-2; D not resolved. Germline V gives CDR1 SGHRS, CDR2 YFSETQ. This CDR3 comprises 14 residues. V was shortened by 0 bases and J by 4 bases, with 7 bases between the two germline ends. The CDR3 region has the DNA TGCGCCAGCAGCTTGGACCAGACCACCGGGGAGCTGTTTTTT. Amino acids: CASSLDQTTGELFF.

This clonotype was recorded at least ten times. The chain links TRBV6-1 to TRBJ2-1; TRBD2 matches at 13 bases. Unmatched junction bases numbered 10, after V lost 6 bases and J lost 8 bases. The CDR3 is made up of 16 amino acids. Germline lookup yields CDR1 MNHNS and CDR2 SASEGT. The CDR3 DNA reads as TGTGCCAGCAGACTTGGACTAGCGGGAGTAGTGGATGAGCAGTTCTTC. Translated, it gives CASRLGLAGVVDEQFF.

This clonotype was seen more than once but under ten times. The chain uses TRBV5-1 and TRBJ2-3; TRBD2 agrees at 12 bases. Germline V gene lookup returns CDR1 SGHRS and CDR2 YFSETQ. With 6 bases clipped from V and 7 bases from J, the junction kept 6 bases outside the gene matches. The CDR3 consists of 14 residues. The CDR3 loop is CASKDGLAGYTQYF. CDR3 in DNA: TGCGCCAGCAAGGACGGACTAGCGGGGTATACGCAGTATTTT.

This clonotype was detected a few times. The CDR3 here is CASISHEQYF. In nucleotides, the CDR3 is TGTGCCAGCATTTCCCACGAGCAGTACTTC. V gene TRBV6-5 combines with J gene TRBJ2-7; D unclear. CDR1 is MNHEY, CDR2 SVGAGI, per germline. Trimming removed 7 bases from V and 5 bases from J, with 6 bases in between. The CDR3 is 10 residues long.